The source of this TCR beta chain is a study of cytomegalovirus exposure and HLA in healthy donors (dated by TCRdb to 2015 to 2018). Study-level background: According to an earlier analysis of several hundred of the donors, about 179 million T cells yielded 117 million unique TCR beta sequences and more than 250 Gb of sequence data. An early release that covered roughly 600 HLA-typed donors contained approximately 320 gigabases of sequencing data and tens of millions of unique TCR sequences. Among the approximately 430 genotyped donors, about 85% belonged to the genetic ancestry cluster associated with self-reported Caucasian donors. The study aimed to test whether cataloging public T cell receptors could reveal signatures of past pathogen exposure. The T cell repertoires of 666 subjects were profiled by immunosequencing and related to cytomegalovirus serostatus. Besides the first cohort of around 670 subjects, a separate validation cohort made up of about 120 different subjects was used. To predict cytomegalovirus infection status, the study brought together high-throughput TCR immunosequencing, statistical association of individual TCRs with disease status, and machine learning. In a later analysis, previously published TCR beta repertoires from 666 donors were re-analyzed and high-resolution HLA genotyping was added so that TCR occurrence patterns could be studied. Rather than using new phenotypic data, the later analysis identified candidate immune exposures from TCR beta sequences and from how often those sequences occurred across donors. An earlier analysis of around 580 of the donors used high-throughput TCR beta sequencing to judge whether each TCR beta V gene segment behaved as functional or pseudogenic. Alongside the repertoire data, information on donor age, sex, ethnicity and CMV serostatus was compiled. A later genetic analysis took genome-wide SNP genotypes for 398 of the 666 donors and used that subset as a discovery cohort. Every repertoire in the discovery cohort had been generated on one and the same sequencing platform. HLA typing included class I and class II loci at four-digit resolution. The number of donors typed differed by locus, with roughly 620-630 for A, B, C, DRB1 and DQB1, around 560 for DQA1, 606 for DPA1, and roughly 450 for DPB1. Roughly five DR-DQ haplotypes were treated as single units for association and clustering because of strong linkage in the cohort. Among roughly 400 genotyped donors of the cohort, an average of about 240,000 unique TCR beta nucleotide sequences was sequenced per donor, of which about 19% were non-productive.

A remark on this clone: It has no known antigen specificity. One base away there is no much larger clone; base qualities are not given.

A distance of 27 bases separates the germline ends of V and J, which lose 2 bases and 2 bases respectively. The CDR3 runs 20 amino acids, cysteine and phenylalanine included. Only the CDR3 portion is preserved as DNA: 60 bases, with reading frame beginning at the first base. Reading the germline V gene gives CDR1 SGHVS and CDR2 FQNEAQ. Libraries came from the immunoSEQ multiplex PCR assay. For the multiplex PCR, a mixture combining 60 forward primers for TCR Vbeta segments and 13 reverse primers for TCR Jbeta segments was used. The CDR3 region of rearranged TCR beta genes was amplified from genomic DNA by a multiplex PCR assay. The amplified TCR beta libraries were sequenced on the Illumina HiSeq System as 87-base-pair reads. The authors' analysis ran thus. In a later analysis, some 80 million unique TCR beta chains were counted across the roughly 670 repertoires, and approximately 11 million of these chains were shared by at least two donors. Raw reads were error-corrected and collapsed into unique sequences by a nearest-neighbor algorithm in which closely related sequences were merged to remove PCR and sequencing errors. To assign V, D and J gene segments, CDR3 sequences were aligned to IMGT reference sequences. For a sequence to be retained, at least a six-nucleotide match to both a V gene segment and a J gene segment was required. A rearrangement counted as productive if the CDR3 had no stop codons and remained in frame with V and J, and every other rearrangement counted as non-productive. CDR3 was defined by IMGT convention, running from the second conserved V-encoded cysteine to the conserved J-encoded phenylalanine. In an earlier analysis of around 640 of the donors, sequences lacking an unambiguous match to a single V gene segment were excluded. An earlier analysis of almost 600 of the donors classified V segments as functional when productive rearrangements were above 56.7% and as segregating when the standard deviation between donors was above 5%. A statistical classification framework was developed to diagnose cytomegalovirus status using the catalog of TCR beta chain sequences. A later analysis assigned V and J genes by comparing TCR nucleotide sequences with IMGT/GENE-DB human TR gene sequences. A later analysis assigned CDR3 sequences and most-parsimonious VDJ recombination scenarios with the TCRdist pipeline. In a later analysis, each TCR beta chain was defined by its CDR3 amino acid sequence together with its V-gene family, and reads without a unique V-gene family were excluded. In a later analysis, some 600 highly shared, low-generation-probability nucleotide sequences were removed to address suspected cross-contamination and a sequencing artifact. For each public chain, a later analysis derived a clonal expansion index from normalized ranks of inferred template counts within each repertoire. A later analysis computed generation probabilities with a VDJ recombination model fitted to out-of-frame rearrangements, and checked the results against IGoR. In a later analysis, hypergeometric tests were used to score TCR-TCR, TCR-HLA and TCR-CMV co-occurrence, with a repertoire-size bias correction applied to TCR pairs. False discovery rates were estimated in a later analysis by permuting HLA or CMV assignments 20 times. In a later analysis, co-occurring TCRs were grouped using DBSCAN, with TCRdist sequence similarity added in when clustering inside HLA-allele-positive subsets. Repertoires with fewer than 30,000 or more than 120,000 public chains, plus five repertoires with anomalous nucleotide sharing, were excluded from co-occurrence clustering. TCRdb provides this immuneACCESS table in a form limited to in-frame rearrangements. Some clones are lacking; in checked studies, under half of them reflect an unresolved V gene, and why the rest are absent is not known. That table furnishes V, J and clone size, whereas the DNA furnished D and trimming. The sample table records 150,000 or so clones; 75% to 80% of these occur just once. More than 13% of the sample is in the top ten clones.

The cohort consisted of approximately 690 healthy bone marrow donors. At the time of sampling, every cohort member was nominally healthy, though immune exposures that went unrecorded were likely present. The donor tested CMV seropositive, placing the donor among the roughly 300 seropositive members of the cohort. A peripheral blood sample was collected from each donor, and TCR beta sequencing was performed on peripheral blood mononuclear cells. The Qiagen DNeasy Blood Extraction Kit was used to extract genomic DNA from the blood cell samples. What the research found in general, with its limitations: Strong co-occurrence of HLA alleles, especially DR and DQ, made assigning TCR associations to individual alleles difficult. Immune exposure information for the cohort was limited to CMV serostatus. Most TCR sequences were seen in very few donors, while some public TCRs were found in many individuals. Correlated functional status among segregating V segments might be attributable to linkage disequilibrium, but an unknown experimental factor could not be ruled out. A cluster of highly shared sequence variants was judged likely to represent a technical artifact of the sequencing pipeline. The study listed 170 or so TCR beta chains as associated with cytomegalovirus. In a later analysis, TCR association rates were found to vary across HLA loci, with the most associated TCRs seen for DRB1 alleles and the fewest for HLA-C alleles. Because counts were too low, seventeen rarely observed V segments, including chromosome 9 orphons, were left out of the earlier analysis of 500 to 750 of the donors. Sequencing depth was assumed to be roughly uniform across donors in the presence/absence analyses, though that assumption may not hold. A later analysis associated about 16,000 TCR beta sequences with specific HLA alleles at a false discovery rate of 0.05. In a later analysis, several top co-occurrence clusters were reported to appear linked to parvovirus B19, influenza, CMV and Epstein-Barr virus. The authors suggested that the approach could potentially be extended to other disease states and immunological phenotypes. In both the original and validation cohorts, the classifier was reported to diagnose cytomegalovirus status with high specificity and sensitivity. A later genetic analysis reported fewer N-insertions in productive TCRs among donors in an Asian-associated ancestry cluster than the approximately 700-donor mean. A further reported finding was that TCR beta sequences accurately predicted the HLA-A and HLA-B alleles for most subjects in the first cohort. A few of the identified cytomegalovirus-associated TCR beta chains were confirmed in vitro to be specific for cytomegalovirus antigens. In an earlier analysis of about 600 of the donors, most TCR beta V segments appeared in productive rearrangements about 87% or about 30% of the time, broadly matching IMGT annotations. An association between a missense DCLRE1C variant and V-gene and J-gene trimming of TCR beta chains was found in a later genetic analysis and replicated in an independent cohort. A later analysis found that HLA-associated TCR beta chains were more clonally expanded and had lower generation probabilities than equally common non-associated chains. Only TCR beta chains were sequenced in this cohort, and the absence of alpha or paired-chain data limited detectable features. Because HLA typing was missing for some donors at each locus, association tests included only the typed subset. The 87-base-pair reads could not distinguish some IMGT-functional V segments, including TRBV6-2 and TRBV6-3, so those segments were excluded. A later analysis found that most CMV-associated TCR beta chains appeared HLA-restricted, with HLA associations seemingly driven largely by CMV exposure.

This TCR was recovered from a man aged 50 to 59 in good health and CMV-seropositive. The chain employs TRBV7-8 and TRBJ2-5; possibly the D gene is TRBD1, per 6 matching bases. The sample consisted of PBMCs. Here the CDR3 is given as CASSLFTPTGGRGAQETQYF. The sequence in DNA is TGTGCCAGCAGCTTATTTACCCCCACCGGAGGCAGGGGTGCGCAAGAGACCCAGTACTTC.